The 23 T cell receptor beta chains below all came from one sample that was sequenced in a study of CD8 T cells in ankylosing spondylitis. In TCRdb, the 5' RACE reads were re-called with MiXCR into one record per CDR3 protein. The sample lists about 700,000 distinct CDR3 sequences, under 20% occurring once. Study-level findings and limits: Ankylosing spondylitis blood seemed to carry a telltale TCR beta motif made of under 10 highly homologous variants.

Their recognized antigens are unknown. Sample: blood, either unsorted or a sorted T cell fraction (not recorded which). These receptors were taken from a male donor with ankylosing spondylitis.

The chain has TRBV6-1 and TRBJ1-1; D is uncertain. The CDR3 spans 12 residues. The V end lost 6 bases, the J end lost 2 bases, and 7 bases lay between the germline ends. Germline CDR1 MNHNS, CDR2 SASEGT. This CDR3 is CASRWGNTEAFF. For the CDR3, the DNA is TGTGCCAGCAGATGGGGAAACACTGAAGCTTTCTTT.

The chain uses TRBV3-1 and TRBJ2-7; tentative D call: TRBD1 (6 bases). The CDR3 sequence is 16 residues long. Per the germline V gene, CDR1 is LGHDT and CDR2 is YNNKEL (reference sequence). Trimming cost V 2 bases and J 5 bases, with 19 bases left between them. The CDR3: CASSQFGTRFLHEQYF. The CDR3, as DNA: TGTGCCAGCAGCCAATTTGGGACAAGGTTTCTCCACGAGCAGTACTTC.

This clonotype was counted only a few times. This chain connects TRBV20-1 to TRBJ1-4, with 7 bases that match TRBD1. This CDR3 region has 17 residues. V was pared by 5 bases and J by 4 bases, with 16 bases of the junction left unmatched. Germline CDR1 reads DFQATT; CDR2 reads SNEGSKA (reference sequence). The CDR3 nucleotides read TGCAGTGCTGGCCCGGCAGGGGGTTTGGCTTATAATGAAAAACTGTTTTTT. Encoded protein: CSAGPAGGLAYNEKLFF.

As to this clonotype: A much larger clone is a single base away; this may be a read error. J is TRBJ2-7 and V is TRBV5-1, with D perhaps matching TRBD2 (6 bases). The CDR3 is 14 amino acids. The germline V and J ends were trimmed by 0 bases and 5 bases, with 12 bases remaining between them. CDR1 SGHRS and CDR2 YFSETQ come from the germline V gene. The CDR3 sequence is CASSLGLANDEQYF. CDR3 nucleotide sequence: TGCGCCAGCAGCTTGGGCCTAGCGAATGACGAGCAGTACTTC. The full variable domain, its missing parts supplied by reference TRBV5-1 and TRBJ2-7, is KAGVTQTPRYLIKTRGQQVTLSCSPISGHRSVSWYQQTPGQGLQFLFEYFSETQRNKGNFPGRFSGRQFSNSRSEMNVSTLELGDSALYLCASSLGLANDEQYFGPGTRLTVT.

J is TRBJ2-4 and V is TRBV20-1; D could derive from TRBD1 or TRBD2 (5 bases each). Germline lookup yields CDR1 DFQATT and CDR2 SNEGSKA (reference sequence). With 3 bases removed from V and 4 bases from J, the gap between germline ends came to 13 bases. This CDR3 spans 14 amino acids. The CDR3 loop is CSASPGAAKNIQYF. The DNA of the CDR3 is TGCAGTGCTAGTCCCGGGGCAGCTAAAAACATTCAGTACTTC.

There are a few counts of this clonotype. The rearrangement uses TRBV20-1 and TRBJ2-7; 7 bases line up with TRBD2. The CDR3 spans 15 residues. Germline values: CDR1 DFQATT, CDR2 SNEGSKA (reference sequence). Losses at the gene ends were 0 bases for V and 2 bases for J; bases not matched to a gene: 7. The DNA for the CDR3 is TGCAGTGCTAGAGATCGAGCGGGAAATACCTACGAGCAGTACTTC. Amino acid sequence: CSARDRAGNTYEQYF.

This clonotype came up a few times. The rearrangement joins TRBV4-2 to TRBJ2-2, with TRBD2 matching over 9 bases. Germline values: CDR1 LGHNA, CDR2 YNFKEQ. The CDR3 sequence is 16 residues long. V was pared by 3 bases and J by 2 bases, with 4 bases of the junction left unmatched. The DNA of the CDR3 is TGTGCCAGCAGCCACCAGCGGGGGGCAAACACCGGGGAGCTGTTTTTT. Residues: CASSHQRGANTGELFF.

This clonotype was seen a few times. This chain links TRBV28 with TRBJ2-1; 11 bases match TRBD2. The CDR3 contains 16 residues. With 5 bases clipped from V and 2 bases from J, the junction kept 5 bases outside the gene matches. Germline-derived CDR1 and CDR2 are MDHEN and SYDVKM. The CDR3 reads CASSPTSGGPYNEQFF. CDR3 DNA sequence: TGTGCCAGCAGTCCTACTAGCGGGGGCCCCTACAATGAGCAGTTCTTC.

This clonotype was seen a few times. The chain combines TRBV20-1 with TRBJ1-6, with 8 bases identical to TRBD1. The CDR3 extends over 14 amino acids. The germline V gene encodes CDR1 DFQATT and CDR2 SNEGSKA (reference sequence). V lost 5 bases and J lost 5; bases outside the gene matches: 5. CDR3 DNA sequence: TGCAGTGCTTCCTTGACAGGGGATAATTCACCCCTCCACTTT. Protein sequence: CSASLTGDNSPLHF.

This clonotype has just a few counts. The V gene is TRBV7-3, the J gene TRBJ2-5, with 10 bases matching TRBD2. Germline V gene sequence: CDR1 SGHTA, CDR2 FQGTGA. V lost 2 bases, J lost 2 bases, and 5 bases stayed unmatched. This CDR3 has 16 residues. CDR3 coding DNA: TGTGCCAGCAGCTTACTAGCGGGGGCGAGTCAAGAGACCCAGTACTTC. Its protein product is CASSLLAGASQETQYF.

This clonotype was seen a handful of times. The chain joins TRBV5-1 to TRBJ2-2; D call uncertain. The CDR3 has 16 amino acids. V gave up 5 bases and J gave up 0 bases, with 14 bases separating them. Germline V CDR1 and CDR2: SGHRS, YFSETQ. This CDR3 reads CASSRTEDSNTGELFF. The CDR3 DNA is TGCGCCAGCAGTCGCACCGAAGACTCGAACACCGGGGAGCTGTTTTTT.

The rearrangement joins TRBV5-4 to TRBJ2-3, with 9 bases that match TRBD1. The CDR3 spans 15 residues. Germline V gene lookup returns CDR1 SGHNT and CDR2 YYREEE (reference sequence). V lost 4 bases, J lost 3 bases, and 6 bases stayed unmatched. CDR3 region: CASSPPGQGTDTQYF. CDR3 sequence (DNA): TGTGCCAGCAGCCCCCCGGGACAGGGTACAGATACGCAGTATTTT.

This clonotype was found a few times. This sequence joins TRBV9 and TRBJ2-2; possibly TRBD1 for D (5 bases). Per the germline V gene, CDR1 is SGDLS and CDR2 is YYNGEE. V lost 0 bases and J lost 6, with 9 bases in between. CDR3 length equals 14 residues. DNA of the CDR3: TGTGCCAGCAGCGTAGCTACAGGTGCCGGGGAGCTGTTTTTT. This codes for CASSVATGAGELFF.

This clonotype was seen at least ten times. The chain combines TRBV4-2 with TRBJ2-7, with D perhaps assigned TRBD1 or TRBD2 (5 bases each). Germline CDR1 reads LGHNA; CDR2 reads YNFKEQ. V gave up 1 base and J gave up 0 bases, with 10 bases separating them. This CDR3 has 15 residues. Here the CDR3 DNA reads TGTGCCAGCAGCCAAGCGCCAGGGAGCTCCTACGAGCAGTACTTC. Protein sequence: CASSQAPGSSYEQYF.

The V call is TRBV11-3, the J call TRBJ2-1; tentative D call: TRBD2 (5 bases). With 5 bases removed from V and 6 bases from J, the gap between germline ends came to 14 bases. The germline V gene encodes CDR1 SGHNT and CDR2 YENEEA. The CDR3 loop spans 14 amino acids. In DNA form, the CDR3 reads TGTGCCAGCAGCCACCGGACTGGCCCCAATGAGCAGTTCTTC. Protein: CASSHRTGPNEQFF.

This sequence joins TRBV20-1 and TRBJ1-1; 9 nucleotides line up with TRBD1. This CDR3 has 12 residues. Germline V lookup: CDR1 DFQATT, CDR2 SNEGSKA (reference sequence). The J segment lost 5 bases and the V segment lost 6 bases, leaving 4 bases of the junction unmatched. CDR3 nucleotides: TGCAGTGCCCAGGGACAGGGAACTGAAGCTTTCTTT. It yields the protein CSAQGQGTEAFF.

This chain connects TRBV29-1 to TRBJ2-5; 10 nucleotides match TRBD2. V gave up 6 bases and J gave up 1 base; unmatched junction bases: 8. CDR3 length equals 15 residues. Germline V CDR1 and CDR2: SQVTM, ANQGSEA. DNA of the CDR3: TGCAGCGTCATACTTAGCGGGGGGACCCAAGAGACCCAGTACTTC. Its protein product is CSVILSGGTQETQYF.

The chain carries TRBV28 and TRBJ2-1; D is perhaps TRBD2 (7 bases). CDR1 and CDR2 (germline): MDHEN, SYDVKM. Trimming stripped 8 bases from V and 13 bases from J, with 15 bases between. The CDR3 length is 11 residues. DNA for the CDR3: TGTGCCAGCTACTTTTCGGGGGGCCAGTTCTTC. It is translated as CASYFSGGQFF.

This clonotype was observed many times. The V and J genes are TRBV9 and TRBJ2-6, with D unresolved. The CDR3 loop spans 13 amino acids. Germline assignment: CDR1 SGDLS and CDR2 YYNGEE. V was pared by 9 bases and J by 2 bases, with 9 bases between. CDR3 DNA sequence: TGTGCCACCTCAGGTCCTGGGGCCAACGTCCTGACTTTC. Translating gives CATSGPGANVLTF.

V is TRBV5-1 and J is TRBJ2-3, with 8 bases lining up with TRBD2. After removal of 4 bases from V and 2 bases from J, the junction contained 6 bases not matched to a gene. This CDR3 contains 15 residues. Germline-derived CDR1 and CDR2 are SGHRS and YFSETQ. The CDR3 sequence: CASSPTAGDTDTQYF. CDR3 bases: TGCGCCAGCAGCCCAACAGCGGGAGACACAGATACGCAGTATTTT.

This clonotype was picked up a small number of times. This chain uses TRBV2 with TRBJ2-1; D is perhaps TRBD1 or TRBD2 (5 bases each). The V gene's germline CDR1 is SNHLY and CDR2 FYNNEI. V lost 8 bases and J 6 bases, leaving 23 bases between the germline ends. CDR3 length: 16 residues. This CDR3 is CASRDPLVPEPNEQFF. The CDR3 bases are TGTGCCAGCCGGGACCCACTAGTTCCAGAGCCCAATGAGCAGTTCTTC.

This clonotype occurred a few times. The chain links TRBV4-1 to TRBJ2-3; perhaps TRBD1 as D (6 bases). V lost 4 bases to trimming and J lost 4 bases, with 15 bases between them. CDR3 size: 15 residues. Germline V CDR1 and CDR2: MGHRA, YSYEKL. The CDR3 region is CASSLTGLSSDTQYF. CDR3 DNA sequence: TGCGCCAGCAGCCTTACAGGGTTATCATCAGATACGCAGTATTTT.

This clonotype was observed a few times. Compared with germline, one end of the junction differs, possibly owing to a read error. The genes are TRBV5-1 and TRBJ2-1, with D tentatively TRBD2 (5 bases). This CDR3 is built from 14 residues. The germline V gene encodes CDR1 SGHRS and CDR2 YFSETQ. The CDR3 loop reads CASSFEREPATFRF. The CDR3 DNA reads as TGCGCCAGCAGCTTCGAACGGGAACCAGCTACGTTTAGGTTC.